This T cell receptor beta chain is from a study of T cell responses to AZD1222 COVID-19 vaccine (dated by TCRdb to the early 2020s). With respect to the entire study: AZD1222 recipients given second doses at about 4 weeks or at about 12 weeks were pooled, since spike-specific TCR depth and breadth were not found to differ between the two schedules. Trial participants were enrolled into age subgroups of 18-55, 56-69 and 70-plus years, which contained 148, 28 and 57 TCR-sequenced participants, respectively. TCR sequencing was performed for about 250 trial participants, of whom around 210 were given two doses of AZD1222 and around 25 were given two doses of MenACWY control vaccine. General conclusions and limits of the study: Because no samples from the day 14 peak response were available, repertoires could be characterized only after the peak T cell response. CD4 TCRs associated with the vaccine covered the entire spike protein, and the dominant responses were in regions 160-218 and 743-854. Participants were mostly white British and included more females than males, and it was suggested by the authors that clonal diversity may have been underestimated. Reportedly, almost half of the unique spike-specific TCRs recognized epitopes lying outside the regions that are mutated in the B.1.351 and B.1.1.7 variants. The 56-69-year group was small, and its depth increase did not reach significance, likely because of low power. A significant rise in spike-specific TCR breadth and depth was observed after two AZD1222 doses relative to day 0 and relative to MenACWY recipients. Conclusions about previously exposed vaccinees are limited because only five to seven AZD1222 recipients were SARS-CoV-2 seropositive at baseline.

The CDR3 regions of human TCRbeta chains were analyzed by immunosequencing. In the authors' own workflow: Repertoire TCRs were checked for matches against a reference library of SARS-CoV-2-specific TCRs that had been generated using the MIRA antigen-specificity platform. Breadth was defined as the fraction of unique TCRs that were SARS-CoV-2-associated, and depth was defined as the fraction of total T cells that were SARS-CoV-2-associated. Using the MIRA data, every spike-specific TCR was mapped to the spike region that the TCR reacted to and assigned to either a CD4 or a CD8 class. Log10-transformed breadth and depth values were compared by one-way ANOVA with Sidak's multiple comparisons tests. Entries here come from immuneACCESS through TCRdb and include only in-frame sequences with V and J called. Some clones fail to appear in such tables; in the studies checked, an unresolved V gene covers under half of the shortfall, and the cause of the remainder is unknown. That table supplies the V and J calls and clone size; D and trimming were determined from the DNA. The sample table holds about 140,000 clones, of which 75% to 90% were seen once. The ten largest clonotypes hold approximately 1.5% of the sample.

The time point label corresponds to: baseline before first vaccination. Samples from vaccinated people were obtained from the UK trials COV001 and COV002, which included a single-blind randomized controlled phase 2/3 trial of AZD1222 (ChAdOx1 nCoV-19) in healthy adults. For TCRbeta chain sequencing, PBMC samples from trial participants were taken at day 0 and at day 28 after the second dose. Worth noting for this clone: The clone's antigen remains unknown. No qualities accompany the bases; no much larger clone lies one base away.

The TCR originated in an adult in good health. Here the sequenced sample was peripheral blood, taken on day 0 of AZD1222 vaccination.

The bases are TGTGCCTGGAGTGACGGGACTAGCGGTTGGTACAATGAGCAGTTCTTC. Its protein is CAWSDGTSGWYNEQFF. This chain joins TRBV30 to TRBJ2-1, with 11 middle bases fitting TRBD2. The germline V and J ends show losses of 1 base and 4 bases respectively, and no gene match explains 6 bases of the junction. The CDR3 spans 16 residues, from the cysteine through the phenylalanine. The retained sequence is limited to the CDR3, 48 bases, with the frame set at the first base. Reading the germline V gene (reference sequence) gives CDR1 GTSNPN and CDR2 SVGIG.